The count of the clone carrying this T cell receptor (beta chain) is one. The germline gene is not matched at one end of the junction; a read error may be the cause. Libraries were prepared by immunoSEQ multiplex PCR; TCRdb keeps only in-frame clonotypes and omits some of them. The data show some 39,000 clones, roughly nine tenths seen once. This record belongs to a study of graft-versus-host responses after intestinal transplantation. The sequence came from a human patient who received an intestinal transplant, so some T cells may come from the graft donor. The sample was PBMCs, taken 267 days after transplant.

The CDR3 loop reads CAGSLPLYSNQPQHF. CDR3 sequence (DNA): TGTGCCGGCAGCCTACCCTTATATAGCAATCAGCCCCAGCATTTT. The chain has TRBV6-1 and TRBJ1-5; unclear D gene. Germline loops: CDR1 MNHNS, CDR2 SASEGT. The CDR3 loop spans 15 amino acids.